These T cell receptor beta chains were read from a single sample in a study of CD8 T cells in Susac syndrome. TCRdb re-called the immunoSEQ multiplex PCR reads with MiXCR, one entry per CDR3 protein. The sample has more than 110,000 distinct CDR3 sequences; 95% are singletons. Sequencing used CD4+ T cells from PBMCs. The receptors were gathered from a human donor with Susac syndrome. Both conserved end residues are part of each CDR3. D genes are given only for firm matches. Expanded clones get a size class; other rows say once, few or many, or leave the size out.

j_call | v_call | d_call | clone_size | cdr3_length | cdr3_aa | cdr3_nt
TRBJ2-2 | TRBV4-2 | - | - | 13 | CASSRLVAGELFF | TGTGCCAGCAGCCGGTTGGTGGCCGGGGAGCTGTTTTTT
TRBJ1-2 | TRBV3-1 | TRBD1 | - | 13 | CASSLRTGSGYTF | TGTGCCAGCAGCCTACGGACAGGGTCTGGCTACACCTTC
TRBJ2-5 | TRBV29-1 | - | - | 10 | CSVGYETQYF | TGCAGCGTTGGGTATGAGACCCAGTACTTC
TRBJ1-1 | TRBV29-1 | - | - | 13 | CSVHGQYNTEAFF | TGCAGCGTTCACGGACAGTATAACACTGAAGCTTTCTTT
TRBJ1-2 | TRBV5-1 | - | - | 13 | CASRRGENYGYTF | TGCGCCAGCAGGAGGGGAGAAAACTATGGCTACACCTTC
TRBJ2-1 | TRBV7-8 | - | - | 12 | CASSFLEDEQFF | TGTGCCAGCAGCTTCCTAGAGGATGAGCAGTTCTTC
TRBJ1-3 | TRBV7-9 | - | - | 13 | CASSRGEGNTIYF | TGTGCCAGCAGCCGAGGCGAGGGAAACACCATATATTTT
TRBJ2-5 | TRBV7-6 | - | once | 12 | CASSLGTEAQYF | TGTGCCAGCAGCTTAGGGACGGAGGCCCAGTACTTC
TRBJ1-2 | TRBV5-1 | TRBD1 | - | 13 | CASSLQGAEGYTF | TGCGCCAGCAGCCTACAGGGGGCGGAAGGCTACACCTTC
TRBJ2-7 | TRBV29-1 | TRBD1 | - | 12 | CSVRTGEVEQYF | TGCAGCGTGCGGACAGGGGAAGTCGAGCAGTACTTC
TRBJ2-5 | TRBV7-3 | TRBD2 | once | 16 | CASSFGSPGEGETQYF | TGTGCCAGCAGCTTCGGGTCCCCCGGGGAGGGAGAGACCCAGTACTTC
TRBJ2-1 | TRBV4-1 | TRBD2 | - | 16 | CASSQRLAGTYNEQFF | TGCGCCAGCAGCCAGAGACTAGCGGGGACCTACAATGAGCAGTTCTTC
TRBJ1-2 | TRBV30 | - | - | 12 | CACRYDRVGYTF | TGTGCCTGCAGATACGACCGGGTTGGCTACACCTTC
TRBJ2-5 | TRBV6-6 | TRBD2 | - | 13 | CASRGGVQETQYF | TGTGCCAGCAGGGGGGGGGTCCAAGAGACCCAGTACTTC
TRBJ2-7 | TRBV7-2 | TRBD1 | - | 15 | CASSGRDRGAYEQYF | TGTGCCAGCAGCGGCCGGGACAGGGGGGCCTACGAGCAGTACTTC
TRBJ1-5 | TRBV20-1 | - | once | 12 | CSATTGDQPQHF | TGCAGTGCTACGACCGGGGATCAGCCCCAGCATTTT
TRBJ2-1 | TRBV27 | TRBD2 | - | 15 | CASSFSTSGSGEQFF | TGTGCCAGCAGTTTCTCGACTAGCGGGAGCGGTGAGCAGTTCTTC
TRBJ1-1 | TRBV12-3/TRBV12-4 | - | - | 13 | CASSLGRSTEAFF | TGTGCCAGCAGTTTGGGCAGGTCGACTGAAGCTTTCTTT
TRBJ2-7 | TRBV5-6 | - | - | 13 | CASSFVQSYEQYF | TGTGCCAGCAGCTTTGTGCAGAGCTACGAGCAGTACTTC
TRBJ1-5 | TRBV30 | - | - | 13 | CAWSVFSNQPQHF | TGTGCCTGGAGTGTATTTAGCAATCAGCCCCAGCATTTT
TRBJ2-4 | TRBV20-1 | - | - | 16 | CSARSPPLRGKNIQYF | TGCAGTGCTAGAAGTCCGCCCCTCCGGGGCAAAAACATTCAGTACTTC
TRBJ2-5 | TRBV25-1 | - | - | 14 | CASVGEGVQETQYF | TGTGCCAGCGTCGGGGAGGGGGTCCAAGAGACCCAGTACTTC
TRBJ2-1 | TRBV14 | - | - | 15 | CASSQDRWASDEQFF | TGTGCCAGCAGCCAAGATCGGTGGGCTTCCGATGAGCAGTTCTTC
TRBJ2-4 | TRBV2 | - | once | 13 | CASSGVAKNIQYF | TGTGCCAGCAGTGGAGTAGCCAAAAACATTCAGTACTTC
TRBJ2-3 | TRBV12-3/TRBV12-4 | - | - | 15 | CASSLMGGYTDTQYF | TGTGCCAGCAGTTTAATGGGCGGATACACAGATACGCAGTATTTT
TRBJ2-4 | TRBV12-3/TRBV12-4 | TRBD2 | - | 15 | CASSLRGLAWDIQYF | TGTGCCAGCAGTCTACGGGGACTAGCGTGGGACATTCAGTACTTC
TRBJ2-5 | TRBV28 | - | once | 14 | CASIGGALGETQYF | TGTGCCAGCATAGGAGGGGCATTAGGAGAGACCCAGTACTTC